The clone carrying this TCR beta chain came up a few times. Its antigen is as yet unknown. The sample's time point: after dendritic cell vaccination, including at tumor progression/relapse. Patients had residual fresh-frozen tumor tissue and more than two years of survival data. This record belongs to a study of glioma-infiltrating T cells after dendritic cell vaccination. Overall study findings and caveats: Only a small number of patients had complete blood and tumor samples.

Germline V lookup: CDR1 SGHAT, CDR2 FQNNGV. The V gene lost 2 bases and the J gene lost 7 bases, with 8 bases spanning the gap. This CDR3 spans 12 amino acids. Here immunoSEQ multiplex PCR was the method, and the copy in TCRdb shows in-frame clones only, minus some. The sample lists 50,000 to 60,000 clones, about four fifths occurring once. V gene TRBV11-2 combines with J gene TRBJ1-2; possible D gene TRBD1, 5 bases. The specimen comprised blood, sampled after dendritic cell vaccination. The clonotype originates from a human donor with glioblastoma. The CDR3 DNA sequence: TGTGCCAGCAGCTTACAGGGTTTTGGCTACACCTTC. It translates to CASSLQGFGYTF.